These T cell receptor beta chains were read from a single sample in a study of blood T cells in healthy people across ages. TCRdb reanalysed the 5' RACE reads using MiXCR and keeps one entry per CDR3 protein. The repertoire consists of around 710,000 distinct CDR3 sequences, with more than 40% occurring once and the leading ten covering under 25%. Input material: blood. The receptors were sampled from a woman in her sixties or seventies in good health. Each CDR3 is given with its conserved first and last residue. A D gene is named only where the DNA matches it firmly. For some rows the clone size is stated as once, few or many, or as a class when expanded; others skip it.

clone size: .; V gene: TRBV6-5; D gene: .; J gene: TRBJ1-1; CDR3 DNA: TGTGCCAGCAGCCAGACATACACTGAAGCTTTCTTT; CDR3 protein: CASSQTYTEAFF
clone size: .; V gene: TRBV12-3/TRBV12-4; D gene: .; J gene: TRBJ2-3; CDR3 DNA: TGTGCCACCAGTTGGAGGGGGAATGAAGATACGCAGTATTTT; CDR3 protein: CATSWRGNEDTQYF
clone size: .; V gene: TRBV15; D gene: .; J gene: TRBJ2-5; CDR3 DNA: TGTGCCACCAGCAGGATACCTAGCGCACAAGAGACCCAGTACTTC; CDR3 protein: CATSRIPSAQETQYF
clone size: .; V gene: TRBV20-1; D gene: .; J gene: TRBJ2-5; CDR3 DNA: TGCAGTGCGACCTCGGACAGTTTTTCCGAGACCCAGTACTTC; CDR3 protein: CSATSDSFSETQYF
clone size: few; V gene: TRBV10-3; D gene: TRBD1; J gene: TRBJ1-2; CDR3 DNA: TGTGCCATCAGTGAGTCTCAGGGGGCGCGCAACTATGGCTACACCTTC; CDR3 protein: CAISESQGARNYGYTF
clone size: many; V gene: TRBV12-3/TRBV12-4; D gene: TRBD1; J gene: TRBJ2-7; CDR3 DNA: TGTGCCAGCAGTTCCGGACAGGGGTTAGACGAGCAGTACTTC; CDR3 protein: CASSSGQGLDEQYF
clone size: .; V gene: TRBV12-3/TRBV12-4; D gene: .; J gene: TRBJ2-3; CDR3 DNA: TGTGCCAGCAGTTCCTGGACGACCGAAGATACGCAGTATTTT; CDR3 protein: CASSSWTTEDTQYF
clone size: .; V gene: TRBV14; D gene: .; J gene: TRBJ1-1; CDR3 DNA: TGTGCCAGCAGCCAAGATTTGGTGTGGCACGCGGTCCCCGCGCGCACTGAAGCTTTCTTT; CDR3 protein: CASSQDLVWHAVPARTEAFF
clone size: .; V gene: TRBV5-1; D gene: TRBD2; J gene: TRBJ2-1; CDR3 DNA: TGCGTCAGCAGCGCATTGACTAGCGGGCCTCTCAATGAGCAGTTCTTC; CDR3 protein: CVSSALTSGPLNEQFF
clone size: .; V gene: TRBV5-1; D gene: TRBD1; J gene: TRBJ1-2; CDR3 DNA: TGCGCCAGCAGCTTGGGACTTAAACAGGGGAACTATGACTACACCTTC; CDR3 protein: CASSLGLKQGNYDYTF
clone size: .; V gene: TRBV5-4; D gene: TRBD1; J gene: TRBJ2-5; CDR3 DNA: TGTGCCAGCGGAAGCCGGGACAGCCCTAACGGGCAGTACTTC; CDR3 protein: CASGSRDSPNGQYF
clone size: few; V gene: TRBV4-1; D gene: TRBD1; J gene: TRBJ1-5; CDR3 DNA: TGCGCCAGCAGAGACTCACATGGACAGGGGAATCAGCCCCAGCATTTT; CDR3 protein: CASRDSHGQGNQPQHF
clone size: .; V gene: TRBV11-2; D gene: TRBD2; J gene: TRBJ2-7; CDR3 DNA: TGTGCCAGCAGCCCCGGACTAGCCACTGACGAGCAGTACTTC; CDR3 protein: CASSPGLATDEQYF
clone size: many; V gene: TRBV20-1; D gene: .; J gene: TRBJ2-4; CDR3 DNA: TGCAGTGCGACCAGTCCCACAGGCCTTACAAACATTCAGTACTTC; CDR3 protein: CSATSPTGLTNIQYF
clone size: .; V gene: TRBV6-2/TRBV6-3; D gene: TRBD1; J gene: TRBJ2-7; CDR3 DNA: TGTGCCAGCCGACCACAGGGGGATGGCGAGCAGTACTTC; CDR3 protein: CASRPQGDGEQYF
clone size: .; V gene: TRBV21-1; D gene: .; J gene: TRBJ2-1; CDR3 DNA: TGTGCCAGCATTACTTGGGATGAGCAGTTCTTC; CDR3 protein: CASITWDEQFF
clone size: .; V gene: TRBV11-2; D gene: TRBD1; J gene: TRBJ2-1; CDR3 DNA: TGTGCCAGCAGCCTCTACCGGGACAGGGGACACAATGAGCAGTTCTTC; CDR3 protein: CASSLYRDRGHNEQFF
clone size: .; V gene: TRBV4-3; D gene: TRBD2; J gene: TRBJ2-1; CDR3 DNA: TGCGCCAGCAGCCAAGAGGGACTAGCGGGAGTATTCTATGAGCAGTTCTTC; CDR3 protein: CASSQEGLAGVFYEQFF
clone size: .; V gene: TRBV12-3/TRBV12-4; D gene: .; J gene: TRBJ1-1; CDR3 DNA: TGTGCCAGCAGTGCCCGGAACGGAGCCACTGAAGCTTTCTTT; CDR3 protein: CASSARNGATEAFF
clone size: few; V gene: TRBV18; D gene: .; J gene: TRBJ2-5; CDR3 DNA: TGTGCCAGCTCACCTGATGAGGGCAAAGAGACCCAGTACTTC; CDR3 protein: CASSPDEGKETQYF
clone size: few; V gene: TRBV5-1; D gene: TRBD1; J gene: TRBJ1-2; CDR3 DNA: TGCGCCAGCAGACAGGGGTCGACAGGGATATATGGCTACACCTTC; CDR3 protein: CASRQGSTGIYGYTF
clone size: .; V gene: TRBV20-1; D gene: TRBD2; J gene: TRBJ2-1; CDR3 DNA: TGCAGTGCTAGAGCCAGGACTAGCGGGAGGGAGGTGCATGAGCAGTTCTTC; CDR3 protein: CSARARTSGREVHEQFF
clone size: .; V gene: TRBV29-1; D gene: .; J gene: TRBJ1-2; CDR3 DNA: TGCAGCGTTGGGAACAGGGGCTACACCTTC; CDR3 protein: CSVGNRGYTF
clone size: few; V gene: TRBV7-2; D gene: .; J gene: TRBJ1-1; CDR3 DNA: TGTGCCAGCAGCTTTTTGGCAAAACAGAACACTGAAGCTTTCTTT; CDR3 protein: CASSFLAKQNTEAFF
clone size: few; V gene: TRBV14; D gene: .; J gene: TRBJ2-5; CDR3 DNA: TGTGCCAGCAGCCAAGACCGCGTCCAAGAGACCCAGTACTTC; CDR3 protein: CASSQDRVQETQYF
clone size: .; V gene: TRBV2; D gene: TRBD1; J gene: TRBJ2-1; CDR3 DNA: TGTGCCAGCAGTAACAGGGGGCTCGGAAATGAGCAGTTCTTC; CDR3 protein: CASSNRGLGNEQFF
clone size: .; V gene: TRBV20-1; D gene: TRBD1; J gene: TRBJ1-2; CDR3 DNA: TGCAGTGCTAGGGGGACAGGGGGCAGTAACTATGGCTACACCTTC; CDR3 protein: CSARGTGGSNYGYTF
clone size: many; V gene: TRBV29-1; D gene: .; J gene: TRBJ2-1; CDR3 DNA: TGCAGCGTAAACAGGGACAATGAGCAGTTCTTC; CDR3 protein: CSVNRDNEQFF
clone size: .; V gene: TRBV29-1; D gene: .; J gene: TRBJ1-2; CDR3 DNA: TGCAGCGTTGATCCGGGGAGAAGGGGCTACACCTTC; CDR3 protein: CSVDPGRRGYTF
clone size: many; V gene: TRBV20-1; D gene: TRBD2; J gene: TRBJ2-1; CDR3 DNA: TGCAGTGCTAGAGATTGGACTAGCGGGACTAAGCAGTTCTTC; CDR3 protein: CSARDWTSGTKQFF
clone size: .; V gene: TRBV6-1; D gene: .; J gene: TRBJ1-4; CDR3 DNA: TGTGCCAGCGACTATGGGGCAACTAATGAAAGACTGTTTTTT; CDR3 protein: CASDYGATNERLFF
clone size: .; V gene: TRBV6-2/TRBV6-3; D gene: .; J gene: TRBJ1-2; CDR3 DNA: TGTGCCAGCAGTTACAAAGGGACGGCATATGGCTACACCTTC; CDR3 protein: CASSYKGTAYGYTF
clone size: few; V gene: TRBV5-1; D gene: .; J gene: TRBJ1-1; CDR3 DNA: TGCGCCAGCAGCTTGATGGGGGCGAGATCCGGCACTGAAGCTTTCTTT; CDR3 protein: CASSLMGARSGTEAFF
clone size: few; V gene: TRBV6-5; D gene: TRBD2; J gene: TRBJ2-7; CDR3 DNA: TGTGCCAGCAGAAGCCTCTCCGGGACTAGCGGTCTACCCATAGCGCAGTACTTC; CDR3 protein: CASRSLSGTSGLPIAQYF
clone size: few; V gene: TRBV7-2; D gene: TRBD2; J gene: TRBJ2-7; CDR3 DNA: TGTGCCAGCAGCTTCGGGACTAGCTTACCCTACGAGCAGTACTTC; CDR3 protein: CASSFGTSLPYEQYF
clone size: .; V gene: TRBV15; D gene: TRBD2; J gene: TRBJ2-5; CDR3 DNA: TGTGCCACCAGCAGAGGATCCCGTGGGTTCAGCGGGGGGTCCCAAGAGACCCAGTACTTC; CDR3 protein: CATSRGSRGFSGGSQETQYF
clone size: many; V gene: TRBV4-3; D gene: .; J gene: TRBJ1-5; CDR3 DNA: TGCGCCAGCAGCCAAGAACGCGCCGTGGAGGGCGGGGGCAATCAGCCCCAGCATTTT; CDR3 protein: CASSQERAVEGGGNQPQHF
clone size: .; V gene: TRBV30; D gene: .; J gene: TRBJ2-4; CDR3 DNA: TGTGCCTGGAGTGATATTGTCTCCTTAGCCAAAAACATTCAGTACTTC; CDR3 protein: CAWSDIVSLAKNIQYF
clone size: once; V gene: TRBV6-2/TRBV6-3; D gene: TRBD2; J gene: TRBJ2-3; CDR3 DNA: TGTGCCAGCAGTTACTCGGGACCAGCGGGAGGAAACACAGATACGCAGTATTTT; CDR3 protein: CASSYSGPAGGNTDTQYF
clone size: .; V gene: TRBV29-1; D gene: .; J gene: TRBJ2-1; CDR3 DNA: TGCAGCGTTGTGGGGCCAGGCAATGAGCAGTTCTTC; CDR3 protein: CSVVGPGNEQFF
clone size: .; V gene: TRBV12-3/TRBV12-4; D gene: .; J gene: TRBJ2-5; CDR3 DNA: TGTGCCAGCAGTTTGGGCGGGGTCCACTACAAGCAGTACTTC; CDR3 protein: CASSLGGVHYKQYF
clone size: .; V gene: TRBV10-3; D gene: .; J gene: TRBJ2-5; CDR3 DNA: TGTGCCATCAGCAGGACGGTAGAGACCCAGTACTTC; CDR3 protein: CAISRTVETQYF
clone size: .; V gene: TRBV5-6; D gene: TRBD1; J gene: TRBJ2-1; CDR3 DNA: TGTGCCAGCAGCAAGGACAGGGGCGATGAGCGGTTCTTC; CDR3 protein: CASSKDRGDERFF
clone size: .; V gene: TRBV20-1; D gene: .; J gene: TRBJ2-3; CDR3 DNA: TGCAGTGCTCCTCCCCCGGGACATAGCACAGATACGCAGTATTTT; CDR3 protein: CSAPPPGHSTDTQYF
clone size: .; V gene: TRBV28; D gene: TRBD1; J gene: TRBJ1-6; CDR3 DNA: TGTGCCAGCAGTAATACAGGGGGCGTGGGATCACCCCTCCACTTT; CDR3 protein: CASSNTGGVGSPLHF